A selection of T cell receptor beta chains follows, all from one sample in a study of blood T cells in healthy people across ages. TCRdb fed the 5' RACE reads into MiXCR, producing one record per CDR3 protein. Here the sample spans under 1 million distinct CDR3 sequences, around 42% being singletons. Sequencing was done on a sample of blood. These receptors all stem from a man aged 60 to 69 in good health. CDR3s include the opening cysteine and the closing phenylalanine or tryptophan. A D gene is named only where the DNA matches it firmly. Where a row states a size, it is once, few, many or the class of an expanded clone; other rows omit it.

V	D	size	J	DNA	CDR3
TRBV4-3	NA	few	TRBJ2-5	TGCGCCAGCAGCCAAGCATATCTCCAACCCCTAGAGACCCAGTACTTC	CASSQAYLQPLETQYF
TRBV5-1	TRBD2	many	TRBJ2-5	TGCGCCAGCAGCTTTCTCTCGCTAGCGGGGGGAGAGACCCAGTACTTC	CASSFLSLAGGETQYF
TRBV7-9	NA	NA	TRBJ2-3	TGTGCCAGCTGGGTAGCGGAAGACACAGATACGCAGTATTTT	CASWVAEDTDTQYF
TRBV5-1	TRBD1	once	TRBJ1-5	TGCGCCAGCAGCCAATCAGGGGGATGGAATCAGCCCCAGCATTTT	CASSQSGGWNQPQHF
TRBV29-1	TRBD2	once	TRBJ2-2	TGCAGCGTTCACCGTAGCGGGGAGGGCACCGGGGAGCTGTTTTTT	CSVHRSGEGTGELFF
TRBV7-2	NA	few	TRBJ2-7	TGTGCCAGCAGCCCAAGGTGGGACACTTACGAGCAGTACTTC	CASSPRWDTYEQYF
TRBV28	NA	NA	TRBJ1-5	TGTGCCAGCATCGACGGGGCCTTTAGCAATCAGCCCCAGCATTTT	CASIDGAFSNQPQHF
TRBV5-1	NA	NA	TRBJ2-7	TGCGCCAGCAGCTTGGAAAGGGCTAGGCTCTACGAGCAGTACTTC	CASSLERARLYEQYF
TRBV18	NA	few	TRBJ2-1	TGTGCCAGCTCACCACCCTGGCAGATACGCGGCGATGAGCAGTTCTTC	CASSPPWQIRGDEQFF
TRBV4-3	NA	NA	TRBJ2-1	TGCGCCAGCAGCCAAGGAAGAGGACGAGGTGCGAATGAGCAGTTCTTC	CASSQGRGRGANEQFF
TRBV30	TRBD1	few	TRBJ1-6	TGTGCCGCCAACAGGGGCGGCCAGAATTCACCCCTCCACTTT	CAANRGGQNSPLHF
TRBV10-3	TRBD1	few	TRBJ2-7	TGTGCCATCAGCCCCTCCGGTGGACAGGGCATGCAGCAGTACTTC	CAISPSGGQGMQQYF
TRBV11-2	NA	NA	TRBJ2-2	TGTGCCAGCAGCGGTGGGGCCGGGGAGCTGTTTTTT	CASSGGAGELFF
TRBV19	NA	NA	TRBJ2-7	TGTGCCAGTAGTATATCAGCGGGCGGCGTTTTCGAGCAGTACTTC	CASSISAGGVFEQYF
TRBV7-9	TRBD2	few	TRBJ2-7	TGTGCCAGCAGCTCCCCTAGCGGCCCCTCCTACGAGCAGTACTTC	CASSSPSGPSYEQYF
TRBV4-3	NA	NA	TRBJ2-5	TGCGCCAGCAGCCAAGGACAGGCGGGACAAGAGACCCAGTACTTC	CASSQGQAGQETQYF
TRBV16	TRBD1	NA	TRBJ1-1	TGTGCCAGCAGCCTAACCGGGACAGGGGGCATGAACACTGAAGCTTTCTTT	CASSLTGTGGMNTEAFF
TRBV12-3/TRBV12-4	NA	NA	TRBJ2-7	TGTGCCAGCAGCCCTCCCGGGACTCCGGCGTACCGGCAGTACTTC	CASSPPGTPAYRQYF
TRBV7-9	NA	few	TRBJ2-1	TGTGCCAGCAGCGAAGGTACCCAACAGCAGTTCTTC	CASSEGTQQQFF
TRBV3-1	NA	NA	TRBJ1-1	TGTGCCAGCAGCCACGGGATGGGCACTGAAGCTTTCTTT	CASSHGMGTEAFF
TRBV11-2	NA	few	TRBJ2-4	TGTGCCAGCAGACAAATGGACAGCGCGAACATTCAGTACTTC	CASRQMDSANIQYF
TRBV20-1	TRBD2	few	TRBJ2-7	TGCAGTGCTGCCGGACTAGCGGGGGTCTACGAGCAGTACTTC	CSAAGLAGVYEQYF
TRBV9	NA	few	TRBJ2-3	TGTGCCAGCAGCCCCAGGGTGGGGACCGTGGATACGCAGTATTTT	CASSPRVGTVDTQYF
TRBV20-1	NA	NA	TRBJ2-7	TGCAGTGCTCCATTGGCGGGGGCGCGGTCCTACGAGCAGTACTTC	CSAPLAGARSYEQYF
TRBV5-4	NA	NA	TRBJ2-1	TGTGCCAGCAGCTTGGAGGGGTTCAATGAGCAGTTCTTC	CASSLEGFNEQFF
TRBV18	NA	NA	TRBJ2-7	TGTGCCAGCTCTCTTGAAACTTTGATCTACGAGCAGTACTTC	CASSLETLIYEQYF
TRBV10-3	TRBD1	few	TRBJ2-7	TGTGCCCACAGCGACACTAGACAGGGTTTCTACGAGCAGTACTTC	CAHSDTRQGFYEQYF
TRBV4-3	NA	many	TRBJ1-2	TGCGCCAGCAGCCAAGTACGGGCCGCTAACTATGGCTACACCTTC	CASSQVRAANYGYTF
TRBV9	NA	few	TRBJ2-5	TGTGCCAGCAGCGTAGGACAGTACCAAGAGACCCAGTACTTC	CASSVGQYQETQYF
TRBV4-3	TRBD2	NA	TRBJ2-2	TGCGCCAGCAGCCGACTAGCAGGAGGGACGGCCGGGGAGCTGTTTTTT	CASSRLAGGTAGELFF
TRBV7-2	NA	NA	TRBJ2-7	TGTGCCAGCAGCTTAGCCGGCAGGGCGGACGAGCAGTACTTC	CASSLAGRADEQYF
TRBV20-1	TRBD2	few	TRBJ2-7	TGCAGTGCGGCCAGACTAGCGCACGAGCAGTACTTC	CSAARLAHEQYF
TRBV7-2	NA	few	TRBJ2-3	TGTGCCAGCAGAAGTTACAGGGATCAAGATACGCAGTATTTT	CASRSYRDQDTQYF
TRBV4-1	NA	NA	TRBJ1-5	TGCGCCAGCAGCCAAGCGCTAACGGGCAATCAGCCCCAGCATTTT	CASSQALTGNQPQHF
TRBV11-2	NA	NA	TRBJ1-1	TGTGCCAATTCGTTAGGGTCGAACACTGAAGCTTTCTTT	CANSLGSNTEAFF
TRBV6-7	NA	few	TRBJ1-2	TGTGCCAAGTGCGGGCTGGGCTATGGCTACACCTTC	CAKCGLGYGYTF
TRBV5-1	NA	NA	TRBJ2-6	TGCGCCAGCAGCGGGGGAAATGGGGCCAACGTCCTGACTTTC	CASSGGNGANVLTF